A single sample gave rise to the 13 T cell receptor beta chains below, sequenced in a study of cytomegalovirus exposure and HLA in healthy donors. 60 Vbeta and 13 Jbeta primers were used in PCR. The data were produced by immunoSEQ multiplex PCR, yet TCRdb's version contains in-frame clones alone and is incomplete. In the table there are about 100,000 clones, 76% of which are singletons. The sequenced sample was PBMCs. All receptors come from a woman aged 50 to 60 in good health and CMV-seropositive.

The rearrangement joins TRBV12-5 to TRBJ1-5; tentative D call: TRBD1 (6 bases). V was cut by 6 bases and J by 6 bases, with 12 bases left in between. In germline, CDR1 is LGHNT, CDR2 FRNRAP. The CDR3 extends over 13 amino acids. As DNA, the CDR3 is TGTGCTAGTGGCCTACAGGGTATTCAGCCCCAGCATTTT. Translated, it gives CASGLQGIQPQHF.

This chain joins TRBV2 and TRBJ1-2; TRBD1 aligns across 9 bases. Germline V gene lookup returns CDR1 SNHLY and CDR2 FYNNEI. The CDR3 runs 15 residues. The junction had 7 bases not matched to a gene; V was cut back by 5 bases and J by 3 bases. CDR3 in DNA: TGTGCCAGCAGTCAACCGGACAGGGGCTACTATGGCTACACCTTC. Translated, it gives CASSQPDRGYYGYTF. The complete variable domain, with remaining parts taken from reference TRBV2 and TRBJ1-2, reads EPEVTQTPSHQVTQMGQEVILRCVPISNHLYFYWYRQILGQKVEFLVSFYNNEISEKSEIFDDQFSVERPDGSNFTLKIRSTKLEDSAMYFCASSQPDRGYYGYTFGSGTRLTVV.

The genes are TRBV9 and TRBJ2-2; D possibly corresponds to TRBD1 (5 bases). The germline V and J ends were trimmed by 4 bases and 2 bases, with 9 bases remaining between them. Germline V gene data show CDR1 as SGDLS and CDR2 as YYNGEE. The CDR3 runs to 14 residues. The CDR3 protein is CASSFRVNTGELFF. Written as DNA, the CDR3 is TGTGCCAGCAGCTTCAGGGTTAACACCGGGGAGCTGTTTTTT.

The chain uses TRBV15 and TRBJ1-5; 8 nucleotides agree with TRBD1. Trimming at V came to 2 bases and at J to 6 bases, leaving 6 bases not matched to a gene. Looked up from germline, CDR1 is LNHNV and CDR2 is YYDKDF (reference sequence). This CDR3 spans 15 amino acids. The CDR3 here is CATSRRPTGVQPQHF. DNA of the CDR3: TGTGCCACCAGCAGACGACCGACAGGGGTTCAGCCCCAGCATTTT.

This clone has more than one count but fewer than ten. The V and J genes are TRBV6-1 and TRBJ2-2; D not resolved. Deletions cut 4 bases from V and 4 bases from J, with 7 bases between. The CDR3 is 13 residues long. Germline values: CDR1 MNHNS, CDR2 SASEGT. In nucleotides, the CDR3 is TGTGCCAGCAGTGTTAGTGGCACCGGGGAGCTGTTTTTT. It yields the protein CASSVSGTGELFF.

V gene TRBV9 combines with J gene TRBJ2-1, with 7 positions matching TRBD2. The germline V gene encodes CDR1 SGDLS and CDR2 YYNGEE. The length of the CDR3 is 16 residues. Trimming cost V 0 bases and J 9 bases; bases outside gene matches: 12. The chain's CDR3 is CASSVGGIEREGEQFF. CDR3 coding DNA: TGTGCCAGCAGCGTAGGAGGAATAGAGAGGGAGGGTGAGCAGTTCTTC.

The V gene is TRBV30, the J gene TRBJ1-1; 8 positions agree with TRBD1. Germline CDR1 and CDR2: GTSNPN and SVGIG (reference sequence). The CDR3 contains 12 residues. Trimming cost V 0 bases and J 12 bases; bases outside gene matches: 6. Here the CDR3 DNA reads TGTGCCTGGAGTGTTGCAAGACAGGGGACTTTCTTT. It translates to CAWSVARQGTFF.

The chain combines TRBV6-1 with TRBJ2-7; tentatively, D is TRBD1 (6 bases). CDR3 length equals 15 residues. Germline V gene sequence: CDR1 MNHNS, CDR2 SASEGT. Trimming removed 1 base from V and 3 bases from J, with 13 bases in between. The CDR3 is CASSEDGTSLYEQYF. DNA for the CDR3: TGTGCCAGCAGTGAAGACGGGACATCCCTCTACGAGCAGTACTTC.

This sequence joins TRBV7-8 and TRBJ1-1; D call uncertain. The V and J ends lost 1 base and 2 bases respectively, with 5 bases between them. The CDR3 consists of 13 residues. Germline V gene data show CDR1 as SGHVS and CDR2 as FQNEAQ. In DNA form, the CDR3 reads TGTGCCAGCAGCTTAGGCACTAACACTGAAGCTTTCTTT. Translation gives CASSLGTNTEAFF.

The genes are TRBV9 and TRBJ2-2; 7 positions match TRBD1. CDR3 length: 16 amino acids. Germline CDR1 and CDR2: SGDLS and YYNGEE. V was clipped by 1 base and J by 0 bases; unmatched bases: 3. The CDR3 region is CASSVSGQANTGELFF. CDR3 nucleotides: TGTGCCAGCAGCGTATCCGGACAGGCGAACACCGGGGAGCTGTTTTTT.

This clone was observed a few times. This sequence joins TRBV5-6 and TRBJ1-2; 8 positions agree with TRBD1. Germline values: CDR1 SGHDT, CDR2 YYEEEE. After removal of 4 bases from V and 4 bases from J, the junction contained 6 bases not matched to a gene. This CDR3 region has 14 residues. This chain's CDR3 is CASSPGGVSYGYTF. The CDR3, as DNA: TGTGCCAGCAGCCCAGGGGGCGTGAGCTATGGCTACACCTTC.

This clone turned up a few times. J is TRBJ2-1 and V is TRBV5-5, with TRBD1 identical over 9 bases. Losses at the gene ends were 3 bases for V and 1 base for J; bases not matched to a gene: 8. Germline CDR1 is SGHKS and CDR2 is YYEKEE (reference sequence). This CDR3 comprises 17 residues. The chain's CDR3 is CASSYGSGTGSYNEQFF. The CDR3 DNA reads TGTGCCAGCAGCTACGGCTCCGGGACAGGGTCCTACAATGAGCAGTTCTTC.

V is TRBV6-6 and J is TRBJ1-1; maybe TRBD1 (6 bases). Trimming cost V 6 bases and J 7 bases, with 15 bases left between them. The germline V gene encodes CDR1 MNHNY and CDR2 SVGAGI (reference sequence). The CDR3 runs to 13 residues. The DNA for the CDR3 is TGTGCCAGCAGCCATCAGGGGTGGGATGAAGCTTTCTTT. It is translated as CASSHQGWDEAFF.